This entry is about one T cell receptor beta chain. This clone was counted a few times. Which antigen it targets is not known. Base qualities are not provided; no much larger clone lies one nucleotide away. Enrolling through a virtual design, the prospective study's participants ranged in age from roughly 18 to 90 years and lived across approximately 25 United States geographic areas. In the prospective study, participants were assigned to cohorts based on the clinical history participants reported in a screening survey and a study questionnaire. In the prospective study, mobile phlebotomists collected whole blood, serum and a nasopharyngeal or oropharyngeal swab from each participant. Participants in the prospective study had the option to provide additional blood draws and questionnaires over an approximately 2-month period. Blood samples from the prospective study were shipped frozen or at room temperature prior to DNA extraction.

From a lookup of the germline V gene, CDR1 and CDR2 are MDHEN and SYDVKM. The cysteine opens and the phenylalanine closes a CDR3 of 12 amino acids. The only DNA kept is the CDR3, 36 bases in frame from the first base. V loses 2 bases, J loses 7 bases, and the germline ends lie 8 bases apart. The immunoSEQ Assay, a bias-controlled multiplex PCR, was used to amplify TCRbeta CDR3 regions from genomic DNA. Per the source publication's procedure: The number of nucleated cells in each sample was estimated from the amplification of reference gene primers within the assay. Sequence reads were collapsed and filtered to measure the absolute abundance of every unique TCRbeta CDR3 rearrangement. Productive Simpson clonality was computed per sample as the square root of Simpson's diversity index over productive rearrangements. TCRdb took this table from immuneACCESS and kept in-frame rearrangements with V and J called. Such tables lack part of the clones; where checked against another copy, unresolved V genes explain under half of the gap, and the rest is unexplained. That table furnishes V, J and clone size, whereas the DNA furnished D and trimming. In this sample the table shows approximately 150,000 clones, approximately 79% of which occur a single time. The ten largest clones capture more than 2% of the sample.

The source of the sample is a study of blood T cell repertoires in COVID-19 (dated by TCRdb to about 2020). With respect to the entire study: The collaborator samples originated in the United States, Italy and Spain and spanned the acute and convalescent phases of COVID-19. The material from the prospective study consisted of cDNA or gDNA derived from T cells, B-cell-depleted T cells, or PBMCs. Subjects who had been exposed to COVID-19, were actively infected with it, or had recovered from it provided the deeply sampled blood TCRbeta repertoires that made up the dataset. The repertoires were released in a freely available public database intended as a resource for research on the immune response to SARS-CoV-2. Samples were obtained from the ongoing ImmuneRACE study (first 160 participants) and from approximately 1,200 subjects provided by 6 global collaborators. A de-identified subject ID, COVID-19 status, age in years and sex were almost always included in the sample metadata. Where available, HLA class I and class II types were taken from metadata supplied by the sample provider and were not determined by assay-based typing. Study-wide conclusions, independent of this receptor: Clinical and demographic metadata were provided uncurated, with the amount varying by source and participant.

Material: PBMCs or T cells enriched from blood (not recorded which). This sequence uses TRBV28 and TRBJ1-1; the D segment cannot be called with confidence. This TCR came from a man in his forties with acute COVID-19. The nucleotide sequence reads TGTGCCAGCAGTTTAGAGGGAAATGAAGCTTTCTTT. It codes for CASSLEGNEAFF.